This record looks at one T cell receptor (beta chain) sequence and its context. The repertoire was sequenced with immunoSEQ multiplex PCR; TCRdb's copy has only in-frame clones and lacks some. The repertoire consists of tens of thousands of clones, with about 90% occurring once and the leading ten covering roughly 1.5%. Germline assignment: CDR1 LNHDA and CDR2 SQIVND (reference sequence). J was trimmed by 8 bases and V by 5 bases; bases with no gene match: 2. This CDR3 is 12 amino acids long. This record comes from a study of pediatric ulcerative colitis. This rearrangement joins TRBV19 to TRBJ2-1; TRBD2 aligns across 8 bases. The receptor's source is a boy between 10 and 17 years old who was a control in a study of pediatric ulcerative colitis. The material sequenced was blood. CDR3: CASSSAGDEQFF. CDR3 sequence (DNA): TGTGCCAGTAGTTCAGCGGGGGATGAGCAGTTCTTC.